This T cell receptor beta chain appears in the sequencing data of a study of T-cell reconstitution after alpha-beta-depleted transplantation in children. Study-wide results and caveats: When one year had passed after transplant, most T-cell counts and diversity came from newly produced T cells. Expanded clones from the graft, numbering several hundred, reportedly supplied alpha-beta T cells about two months after transplant. Some patients' high day-60 TCRbeta diversity was attributed to recipient cells surviving conditioning.

Molecular barcoding with unique molecular identifiers was used for the TCRbeta library. TCRdb itself ran the PCR reads through MiXCR, one entry per CDR3 protein. The profile shows around 960,000 distinct CDR3 sequences, 25% to 30% of them singletons. The CDR3 is 13 amino acids. V shed 1 base and J shed 4 bases, with 7 bases lying between them. Per the germline V gene, CDR1 is ENHRY and CDR2 is SYGVKD. The sample holds a few counts of this clonotype. Its target is unknown. The chain is built from TRBV10-3 and TRBJ1-2, with unresolved D. This specimen was PBMCs, mostly from graft donor cells, taken 360 days after TCRalphabeta/CD19-depleted stem cell transplant. The origin of this receptor is a boy under two years old who had a stem cell transplant for SCID, so the T cells may come from the graft donor. This CDR3 reads CAISELSSYGYTF. The DNA for the CDR3 is TGTGCCATCAGTGAGTTATCATCCTATGGCTACACCTTC.